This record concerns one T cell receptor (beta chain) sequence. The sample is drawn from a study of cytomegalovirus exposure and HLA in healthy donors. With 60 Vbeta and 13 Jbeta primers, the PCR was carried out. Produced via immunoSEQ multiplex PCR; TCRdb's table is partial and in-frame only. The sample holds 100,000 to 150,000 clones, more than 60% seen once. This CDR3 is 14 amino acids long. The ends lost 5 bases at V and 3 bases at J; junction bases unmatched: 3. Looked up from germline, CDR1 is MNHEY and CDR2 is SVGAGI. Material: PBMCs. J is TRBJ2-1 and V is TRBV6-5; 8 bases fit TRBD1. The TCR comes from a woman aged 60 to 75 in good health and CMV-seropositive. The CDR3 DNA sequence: TGTGCCAGCAGTCCCGGGACAGGCTACAATGAGCAGTTCTTC. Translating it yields CASSPGTGYNEQFF.